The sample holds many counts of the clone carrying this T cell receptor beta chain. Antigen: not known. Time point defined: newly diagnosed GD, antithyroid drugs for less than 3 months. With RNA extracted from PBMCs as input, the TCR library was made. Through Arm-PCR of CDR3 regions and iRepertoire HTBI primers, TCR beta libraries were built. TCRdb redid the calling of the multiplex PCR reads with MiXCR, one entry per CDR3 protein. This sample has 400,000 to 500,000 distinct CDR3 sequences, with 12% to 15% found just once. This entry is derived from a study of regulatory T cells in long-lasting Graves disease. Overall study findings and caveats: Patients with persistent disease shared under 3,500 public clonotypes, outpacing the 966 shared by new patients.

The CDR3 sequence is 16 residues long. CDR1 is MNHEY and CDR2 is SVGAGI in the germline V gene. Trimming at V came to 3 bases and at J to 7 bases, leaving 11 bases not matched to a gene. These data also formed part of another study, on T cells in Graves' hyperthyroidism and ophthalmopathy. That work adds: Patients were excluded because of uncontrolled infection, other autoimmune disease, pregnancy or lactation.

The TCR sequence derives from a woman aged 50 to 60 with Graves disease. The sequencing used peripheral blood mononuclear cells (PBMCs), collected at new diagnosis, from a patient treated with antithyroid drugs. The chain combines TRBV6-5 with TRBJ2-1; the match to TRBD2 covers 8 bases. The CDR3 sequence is CASSYMSGSSGNEQFF. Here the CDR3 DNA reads TGTGCCAGCAGTTATATGAGCGGGAGCTCAGGGAATGAGCAGTTCTTC.